The next 10 T cell receptor beta chains were all read from a single sample in a study of tissue T cells after allogeneic stem cell transplantation (dated by TCRdb to the early 2020s). Libraries were built with the immunoSEQ multiplex PCR assay. TCRdb took this table from immuneACCESS and kept in-frame rearrangements with V and J called. Such tables lack part of the clones; where checked against another copy, unresolved V genes explain under half of the gap, and the rest is unexplained. The sample table shows roughly 5,800 clones, and about 50% are seen once. The leading ten clones occupy roughly 5% of the sample. Taken with the paper, the label for time point translates to: mouse harvest day 7 after allogeneic transplant. Mouse grafts consisting of 10^7 T-cell-depleted bone marrow cells combined with 10^6 splenic CD5+ T cells were administered by tail vein injection. Sequencing was carried out using gut tissue. Every receptor here comes from a female BALB/c mouse given C57BL/6 T cells with graft-versus-host disease after an allogeneic hematopoietic cell transplant.

This clone was seen only a few times. Genes and germline come from the mouse. The read falls 1 residue short of the CDR3 end, and the missing part is taken from the germline J gene. The V gene is TRBV3, the J gene TRBJ2-2; 11 nucleotides agree with TRBD2. The CDR3 extends over 16 amino acids. The V and J ends lost 2 bases and 5 bases, in that order; junction bases with no gene match: 4. Germline V CDR1 and CDR2: SNHLY, FYNGKV (reference sequence). CDR3 DNA, as far as it was read: TGTGCCAGCAGCTTATTTGGGGACTGGGGGACCGGGCAGCTCTAC. The encoded protein is CASSLFGDWGTGQLY. The whole CDR3 reads CASSLFGDWGTGQLYF. The full variable domain, rest sourced from reference TRBV3 and TRBJ2-2, is GPKVLQIPSHQIIDMGQMVTLNCDPVSNHLYFYWYKQILGQQMEFLVNFYNGKVMEKSKLFKDQFSVERPDGSYFTLKIQPTALEDSAVYFCASSLFGDWGTGQLYFGEGSKLTVL.

About this clone itself: All gene names here are mouse names. The DNA ends 1 residue before the CDR3 does, and the rest of the CDR3 is filled in from the germline J gene. J is TRBJ1-1 and V is TRBV20; TRBD1 is a possible D gene (6 bases). Germline loops: CDR1 GFQATS, CDR2 STVNSAI. V shed 0 bases and J shed 4 bases, with 12 bases lying between them. The CDR3 spans 14 residues. The CDR3 sequence: CGARDQGRGTEVFF. The covered CDR3 bases are TGTGGTGCTAGGGATCAGGGGAGGGGCACAGAAGTCTTC. The whole variable domain, remainder taken from reference TRBV20 and TRBJ1-1, is GALVYQYPRRTICKSGTSMRMECQAVGFQATSVAWYRQSPQKTFELIALSTVNSAIKYEQNFTQEKFPISHPNLSFSSMTVLNAYLEDRGLYLCGARDQGRGTEVFFGKGTRLTVV.

In regard to this clone: Gene names are the mouse ones. Read data end 1 residue before the CDR3 end; the end is taken from the germline J gene. The chain is built from TRBV3 and TRBJ2-7; no clear D. Germline V gene data show CDR1 as SNHLY and CDR2 as FYNGKV (reference sequence). Trimming left V 2 bases short and J 0 bases short, with 5 bases between. This CDR3 comprises 13 residues. CDR3 amino acids: CASSLQRSYEQYF. CDR3 DNA, as far as it was read: TGTGCCAGCAGCTTACAGCGCTCCTATGAACAGTAC.

Note on this clone: Gene names refer to mouse genes. The CDR3 extends 1 residue past the end of the read, so its final part is completed from the germline J gene. V is TRBV26 and J is TRBJ2-1; possible D gene TRBD1, 6 bases. V lost 2 bases, J lost 4 bases, and 9 bases lay in between. The CDR3 covers 14 residues. CDR1 and CDR2 (germline): KGHPV, FQNQEV (reference sequence). The covered CDR3 bases are TGTGCCAGCAGTCTGATGGACAGTTATGCTGAGCAGTTC. Translation: CASSLMDSYAEQF. The whole CDR3 is CASSLMDSYAEQFF.

Regarding this clone: All gene names here are mouse names. Read data end 1 residue before the CDR3 end; the end is taken from the germline J gene. The chain uses TRBV15 and TRBJ1-1; 8 nucleotides align to TRBD1. This CDR3 spans 14 amino acids. Germline V lookup: CDR1 SGHND, CDR2 FRSKSL. V trimming: 6 bases; J trimming: 4 bases; junction bases outside the gene matches: 7. The sequenced part of the CDR3 DNA is TGTGCCAGCAGCCCTCAGGGGGCGGGCACAGAAGTCTTC. Protein: CASSPQGAGTEVF. The complete CDR3 reads CASSPQGAGTEVFF.

Regarding this clone: Gene and germline names: mouse. The CDR3 goes on 1 residue after the read ends, and that part is filled in from the germline J gene. The rearrangement joins TRBV26 to TRBJ1-1; D ambiguous. The germline CDR1 and CDR2 sequences are KGHPV and FQNQEV (reference sequence). There are 13 residues in the CDR3. V dropped 2 bases and J dropped 3 bases, with 7 bases sitting between them. The chain's CDR3 is CASSLGRDTEVFF. The sequenced CDR3 bases are TGTGCCAGCAGTCTGGGACGTGACACAGAAGTCTTC.

In the case of this clone: Mouse gene names apply. The read terminates 1 residue ahead of where the CDR3 ends, so the germline J gene completes it. This specimen includes other DNA sequences encoding the same CDR3. The chain combines TRBV26 with TRBJ2-3; D unclear. In germline, CDR1 is KGHPV, CDR2 FQNQEV (reference sequence). Trimming shortened V by 2 bases and J by 0 bases, and 6 bases separated the two germline ends. This CDR3 has 14 residues. Here the CDR3 reads CASSLQTSAETLYF. CDR3 bases read: TGTGCCAGCAGTCTGCAGACTAGTGCAGAAACGCTGTAT.

A note on this clone: Genes and germline are mouse. Read data end 1 residue before the CDR3 end; the end is taken from the germline J gene. This sequence joins TRBV4 and TRBJ1-1; D unclear. V was clipped by 3 bases and J by 0 bases, with 11 bases between them. The V gene's germline CDR1 is LGHDT and CDR2 YNNKQL (reference sequence). The CDR3 has 15 amino acids. The CDR3 loop is CASSYGRTANTEVFF. CDR3 DNA (partial): TGTGCCAGCAGCTACGGACGTACTGCAAACACAGAAGTCTTC.

In regard to this clone: The genes are named according to mouse. The CDR3 goes on 1 residue after the read ends, and that part is filled in from the germline J gene. The rearrangement links TRBV29 to TRBJ2-5, with TRBD1 matching 11 bases. With 6 bases clipped from V and 6 bases from J, the junction kept 5 bases outside the gene matches. The CDR3 extends over 14 amino acids. Looked up from germline, CDR1 is MSHET and CDR2 is SYDVDS. CDR3 bases read: TGTGCTAGCAGGTGGACAGGGGGCAAGGACACCCAGTAC. Its protein is CASRWTGGKDTQY. The CDR3 as a whole reads CASRWTGGKDTQYF.

This clone was counted only a few times. Mouse gene names and germline throughout. The CDR3 end is not reached by the read, which stops 1 residue before it; the germline J gene fills it in. V usage is TRBV2 and J usage is TRBJ2-7, with 11 positions matching TRBD1. Trimming removed 5 bases from V and 4 bases from J; junction bases left unmatched: 4. CDR1 and CDR2 (germline): LGHNA, YSYQKL. The CDR3 has 14 amino acids. CDR3 protein: CASSSGTGGYEQYF. The sequenced CDR3 bases are TGTGCCAGCAGCTCCGGGACAGGGGGGTATGAACAGTAC.